The TCR beta chain described here comes from a study of cytomegalovirus exposure and HLA in healthy donors. Study-wide findings and caveats: Reports indicated that the classifier achieved high specificity and sensitivity in diagnosing cytomegalovirus status.

The PCR contained 60 Vbeta and 13 Jbeta primers. Repertoires were generated with immunoSEQ multiplex PCR, while TCRdb's copy carries only in-frame clones and drops some. There are 120,000 or so clones in the sample; around two thirds occur only once, and 6.5% to 9% lies in the top ten. Donors sampled were nominally healthy, though unrecorded immune exposures were likely. Germline CDR1 MRHNA, CDR2 SNTAGT. This CDR3 has 17 residues. V lost 5 bases to trimming and J lost 4 bases; unmatched junction nucleotides: 14. Details on this clone: Antigen unknown.

This clonotype originated in a woman aged 40 to 50 in good health and CMV-seropositive. This chain joins TRBV6-4 and TRBJ1-1, with 9 bases aligning to TRBD1. Sequencing input: PBMCs. The CDR3 region is CASSQYPGTGRGTEAFF. The CDR3, as DNA: TGTGCCAGCAGTCAATATCCCGGGACAGGGAGGGGCACTGAAGCTTTCTTT.